This T cell receptor beta chain was recorded in a study of regulatory T cells in long-lasting Graves disease (dated by TCRdb to the early 2020s). A note on the overall study: Antithyroid drugs had been taken for less than 3 months by newly diagnosed Graves' disease patients. Peripheral blood TCR sequencing and RNA sequencing compared persistent Graves' disease patients with newly diagnosed Graves' disease patients. The study was registered as a clinical trial and conducted in China. A total of roughly 33 samples were covered by TCR sequencing, comprising some 13 persistent and around 20 newly diagnosed Graves' disease patients.

There are many counts of this clonotype. The antigen this receptor binds is unknown. No base-level quality is on record; no much larger clone is a single base apart. Library preparation employed multiplex PCR. Instrument used: Illumina HiSeq 4000. iRepertoire HTBI primers and Arm-PCR amplification of CDR3 regions were used to construct TCR beta libraries. Before sequencing, the PCR products underwent gel purification. The source study handled its data this way. Across samples, about 63 TRBV and 13 to 15 TRBJ segments were identified and used for gene usage analysis of CDR3 amino acid clonotypes. Filtered high-quality paired reads were merged into contigs using COPE and FqMerger. BLAST was used to align contigs to the IMGT TRBV, TRBD and TRBJ reference genes, and CDR3 was defined following IMGT. Any clonotype with a frequency above 0.1% was classified as a highly expanded clone. Shannon entropy served as the measure of repertoire diversity, while the Gini coefficient captured V-J evenness. Public clonotypes were defined as clonotypes shared by more than one individual. The public reads were run again by TCRdb, first through fastp at Q25 and then through MiXCR, and only productive beta chains were kept. Each entry is one CDR3 protein sequence, shown with its most common DNA and genes. The V and J calls shown here were made by TCRdb, not taken from the authors' results. This sample comprises some 450,000 distinct CDR3 sequences, around 17% of them detected only once. The biggest ten clones account for around a tenth of the sample.

From cysteine to phenylalanine, the CDR3 is 16 amino acids long. Just the 48-base CDR3 DNA is kept, in frame starting at base 1. From V the trimming removes 3 bases and from J it removes 2 bases, while the gene matches leave 5 bases of the junction unaccounted for. The germline V gene specifies KGHDR as CDR1 and SFDVKD as CDR2. Summary of the overall study and its limitations: Compared with newly diagnosed patients, persistent Graves' disease patients had lower TCR Shannon entropy and fewer highly expanded clones, which suggests clonal expansion. As a limitation, the authors acknowledged that the small sample size may reduce accuracy. Persistent patients shared more public clonotypes among themselves (2,741) than newly diagnosed patients did (about 970). Only the TCR beta chain was sequenced and analyzed. Only peripheral blood was studied, because thyroid tissue, the primary lesion, was inaccessible. TRBV28, TRBJ1-2 and TRBJ2-5 were preferentially used in persistent disease, while TRBV20-1 and TRBJ2-1 were favored in newly diagnosed disease.

This sample's time point label indicates: newly diagnosed GD, antithyroid drugs for less than 3 months. For both TCR sequencing and RNA sequencing, RNA was extracted from PBMCs in TRIzol. The diagnosis of Graves' disease followed American Thyroid Association guidelines. Patients were recruited from an endocrinology department in Xi'an, China. Each patient gave 7.5 to 10 milliliters of peripheral blood, collected in an EDTA anticoagulant tube. Ficoll Paque Plus density gradient separation was used to isolate PBMCs, and no additional T cell sorting was done. RNA quality was checked with an Agilent 2100 Bioanalyzer and agarose gel, and concentration with a NanoDrop 2000. These sequences were also reported in another study, on T cells in Graves' hyperthyroidism and ophthalmopathy. Taken from the second paper: Stable Graves' hyperthyroidism was defined as no progression to ophthalmopathy during 18 months of follow-up. Hyperthyroidism patients were aged 18 to 65 years and newly diagnosed, with disease duration of less than 2 months. Exclusion was applied to patients with uncontrolled infections, other autoimmune diseases, pregnancy or lactation. Clinical symptoms, serum thyroxine and TRAb, thyroid ultrasound, and orbital computed tomography formed the basis for the diagnoses. A first-round RT-PCR of the TCR CDR3 used the HTBI primer set with the Qiagen OneStep RT-PCR kit. Most expanded thyroid clonotypes (frequency above 0.001) were also detected in blood, a finding suggesting that blood repertoires may reflect thyroid immune responses. A model built on a 13 V-J signature distinguished ophthalmopathy from stable hyperthyroidism, reaching about 89% sensitivity and approximately 83% specificity in cross-validation and 80%/75% in testing. In validation, the model predicted progression to ophthalmopathy with approximately 71% sensitivity and less than 75% specificity, a median of roughly seven months before onset. TCR V-J signatures able to tell the groups apart were searched for in a discovery cohort of approximately 95 patients, of whom under 45 had Graves' ophthalmopathy and about 60 had stable Graves' hyperthyroidism. Whether ophthalmopathy could be predicted prospectively was tested in an independent validation cohort made up of roughly 19 hyperthyroidism patients plus 17 patients who later progressed to ophthalmopathy. The approximately 100 discovery patients were divided at random into training and test sets in a 7:3 ratio. In more than 5 Graves' hyperthyroidism patients, the study also compared T-cell repertoires from thyroid tissue with T-cell repertoires from blood. Following sampling, methimazole starting at 30 mg daily was given to hyperthyroidism patients, and high-dose intravenous methylprednisolone was given to ophthalmopathy patients. Libraries were constructed in a second round of multiplex PCR, after which size selection and purification were performed. Sequencing of the libraries was done on an Illumina HiSeq2000 using paired-end 100 bp reads. SOAPnuke was used to process the raw data, throwing out any read that contained adapters or uncalled bases, had a mean Phred below 15, or lacked an exact constant-primer or identifier match. High-quality paired reads were merged using COPE v1.2.5, and each unique nucleotide sequence was defined as a clonotype. MiTCR v1.1 was used to align the clonotypes against IMGT TRBV, TRBD and TRBJ reference segments. The analysis was restricted to V-J combinations with a frequency above 0.0001, which together covered roughly 99% of the repertoires. A TCS score was defined as the ratio of F50 (clonal expansion) to E x V (chaos), with BLOSUM62-based TCRdist applied between CDR3 peptides within each V-J. Welch's t-statistics and random forest reduced roughly 540 V-J features to fewer than 15, which were used in a naive Bayes classifier (R e1071). No statistical method was used to fix the sample size in advance, and group allocation was not hidden from the investigators. TCR Vbeta CDR3 sequencing of 135 peripheral blood samples (43 ophthalmopathy, 75 to 80 hyperthyroidism and roughly 17 progressor patients) is reported in the paper.

This clonotype originated in a woman between 25 and 40 years old with Graves disease. Donor details come from another sample of the same person, matched by shared clones. This chain is built from TRBV24-1 and TRBJ2-5; 10 junctional bases match TRBD2. The input for sequencing was peripheral blood mononuclear cells (PBMCs), taken at new diagnosis, from a patient treated with antithyroid drugs. The CDR3 protein is CATSDMTTSGQETQYF. The DNA reads TGTGCCACCAGTGATATGACGACTAGCGGGCAAGAGACCCAGTACTTC.